This T cell receptor (beta chain) was sequenced during a study of cytotoxic CD8 clonotypes in ibrutinib-treated CLL. General study points: Public clonotypes, rarely seen, contracted or held steady on treatment. Clonality, elevated at ibrutinib response, dropped back toward baseline at progression. Sustained-remission and progressing patients diverged in sampling times. Exceeding age-matched healthy donors, baseline clonality also tracked the counts of circulating CD8+ T cells.

Germline-derived CDR1 and CDR2 are SGHTA and FQGTGA. Trimming cost V 10 bases and J 5 bases, with 20 bases left between them. The CDR3 has 14 amino acids. Clones were read by immunoSEQ multiplex PCR, and TCRdb kept only the in-frame ones, dropping some. Of 150,000 to 200,000 clones detected, under 90% appear once; the ten largest clones hold 4.6%. On this clone itself: Antigen: not known.

The sequence came from a human donor with chronic lymphocytic leukemia. This chain links TRBV7-3 with TRBJ2-5, with D unclear. This specimen consisted of PBMCs, obtained after 24 months of ibrutinib treatment. The CDR3 loop reads CATPLRAKRETQYF. The CDR3 region has the DNA TGTGCCACCCCCTTACGGGCTAAACGGGAGACCCAGTACTTC.